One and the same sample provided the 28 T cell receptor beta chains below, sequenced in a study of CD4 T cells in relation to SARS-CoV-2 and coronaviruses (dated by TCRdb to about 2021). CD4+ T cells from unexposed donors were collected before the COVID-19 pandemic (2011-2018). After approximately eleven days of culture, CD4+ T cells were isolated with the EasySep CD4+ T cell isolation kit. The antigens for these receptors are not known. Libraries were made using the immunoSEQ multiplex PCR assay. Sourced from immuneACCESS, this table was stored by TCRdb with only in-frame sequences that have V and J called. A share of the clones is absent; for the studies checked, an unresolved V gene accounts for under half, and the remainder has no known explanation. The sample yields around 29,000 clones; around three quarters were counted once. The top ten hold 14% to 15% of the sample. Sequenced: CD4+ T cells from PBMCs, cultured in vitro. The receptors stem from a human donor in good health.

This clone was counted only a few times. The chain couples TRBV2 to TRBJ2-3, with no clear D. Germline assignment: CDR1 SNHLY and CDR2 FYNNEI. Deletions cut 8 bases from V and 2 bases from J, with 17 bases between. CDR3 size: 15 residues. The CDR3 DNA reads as TGTGCCAGCGGTCTCGCCGGACGATACACAGATACGCAGTATTTT. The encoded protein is CASGLAGRYTDTQYF.

The CDR3 protein is CASGYRDSSSYEQYF. The CDR3 DNA follows: TGTGCTAGTGGTTACCGGGACAGTAGCTCCTACGAGCAGTACTTC. J is TRBJ2-7 and V is TRBV12-5; 7 positions agree with TRBD1. V dropped 4 bases and J dropped 0; count of bases not matched to a gene: 6. This CDR3 has 15 residues. Per the germline V gene, CDR1 is LGHNT and CDR2 is FRNRAP.

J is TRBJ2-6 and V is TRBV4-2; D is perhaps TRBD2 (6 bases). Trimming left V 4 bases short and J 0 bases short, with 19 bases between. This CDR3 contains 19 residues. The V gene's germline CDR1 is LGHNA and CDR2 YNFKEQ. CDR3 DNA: TGTGCCAGCAGCCCGATCGAACCGGGAGAGGTCTCTGGGGCCAACGTCCTGACTTTC. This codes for CASSPIEPGEVSGANVLTF.

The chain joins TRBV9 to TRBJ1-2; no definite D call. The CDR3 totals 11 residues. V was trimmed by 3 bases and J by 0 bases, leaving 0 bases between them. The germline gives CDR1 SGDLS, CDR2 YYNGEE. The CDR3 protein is CASSANYGYTF. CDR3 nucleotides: TGTGCCAGCAGCGCTAACTATGGCTACACCTTC.

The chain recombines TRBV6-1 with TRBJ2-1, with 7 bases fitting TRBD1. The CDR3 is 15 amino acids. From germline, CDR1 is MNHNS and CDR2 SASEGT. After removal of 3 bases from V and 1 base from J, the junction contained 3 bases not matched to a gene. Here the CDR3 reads CASSDDRDSYNEQFF. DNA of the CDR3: TGTGCCAGCAGTGATGACAGGGATTCCTACAATGAGCAGTTCTTC.

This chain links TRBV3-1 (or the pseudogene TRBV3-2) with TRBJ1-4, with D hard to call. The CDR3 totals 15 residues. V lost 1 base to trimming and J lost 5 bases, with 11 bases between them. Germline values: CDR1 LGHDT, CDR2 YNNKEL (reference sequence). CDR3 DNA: TGTGCCAGCAGCCAAGCATCCAGGAAGAATGAAAAACTGTTTTTT. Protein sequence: CASSQASRKNEKLFF.

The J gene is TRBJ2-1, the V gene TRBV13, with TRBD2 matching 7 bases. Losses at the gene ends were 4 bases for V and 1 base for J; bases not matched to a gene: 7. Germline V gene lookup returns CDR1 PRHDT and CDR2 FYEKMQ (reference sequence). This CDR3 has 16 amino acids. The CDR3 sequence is CASSWRLAGSYNEQFF. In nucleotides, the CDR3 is TGTGCCAGCAGCTGGAGACTAGCCGGGTCCTACAATGAGCAGTTCTTC.

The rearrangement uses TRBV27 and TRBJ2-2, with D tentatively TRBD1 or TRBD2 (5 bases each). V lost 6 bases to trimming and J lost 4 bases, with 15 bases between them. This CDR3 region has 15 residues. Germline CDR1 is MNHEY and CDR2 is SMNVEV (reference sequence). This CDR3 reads CASSPWGIGTGELFF. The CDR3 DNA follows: TGTGCCAGCAGCCCGTGGGGGATCGGCACCGGGGAGCTGTTTTTT.

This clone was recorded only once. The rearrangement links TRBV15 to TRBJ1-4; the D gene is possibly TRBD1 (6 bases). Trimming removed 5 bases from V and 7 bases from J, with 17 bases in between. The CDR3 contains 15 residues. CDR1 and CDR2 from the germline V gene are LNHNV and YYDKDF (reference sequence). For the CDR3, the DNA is TGTGCCACCAGCCCCCGGGCGGGGGCGGGTGAAAAACTGTTTTTT. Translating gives CATSPRAGAGEKLFF. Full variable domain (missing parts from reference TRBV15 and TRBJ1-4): DAMVIQNPRYQVTQFGKPVTLSCSQTLNHNVMYWYQQKSSQAPKLLFHYYDKDFNNEADTPDNFQSRRPNTSFCFLDIRSPGLGDTAMYLCATSPRAGAGEKLFFGSGTQLSVL.

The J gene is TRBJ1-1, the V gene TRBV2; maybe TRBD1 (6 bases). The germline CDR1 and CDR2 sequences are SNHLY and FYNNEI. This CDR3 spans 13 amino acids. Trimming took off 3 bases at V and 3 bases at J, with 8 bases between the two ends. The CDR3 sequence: CASSEGGYTEAFF. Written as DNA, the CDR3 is TGTGCCAGCAGTGAGGGGGGCTACACTGAAGCTTTCTTT.

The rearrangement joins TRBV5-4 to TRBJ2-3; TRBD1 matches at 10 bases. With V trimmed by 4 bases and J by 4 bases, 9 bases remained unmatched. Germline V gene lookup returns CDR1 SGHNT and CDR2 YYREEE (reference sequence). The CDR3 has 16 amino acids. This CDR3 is CASSPWTGGDSDTQYF. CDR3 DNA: TGTGCCAGCAGCCCCTGGACAGGGGGAGATTCAGATACGCAGTATTTT.

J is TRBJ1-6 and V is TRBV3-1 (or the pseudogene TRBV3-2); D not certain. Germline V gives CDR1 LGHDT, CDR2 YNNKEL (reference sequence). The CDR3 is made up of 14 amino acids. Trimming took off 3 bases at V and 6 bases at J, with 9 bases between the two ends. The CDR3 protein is CASSHLSANSPLHF. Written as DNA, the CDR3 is TGTGCCAGCAGCCATCTGTCCGCTAATTCACCCCTCCACTTT.

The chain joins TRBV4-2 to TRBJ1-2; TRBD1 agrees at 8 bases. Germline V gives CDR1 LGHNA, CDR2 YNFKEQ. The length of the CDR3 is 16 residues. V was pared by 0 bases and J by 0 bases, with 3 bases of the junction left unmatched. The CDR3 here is CASSQDTGGANYGYTF. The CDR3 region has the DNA TGTGCCAGCAGCCAAGATACAGGGGGAGCTAACTATGGCTACACCTTC.

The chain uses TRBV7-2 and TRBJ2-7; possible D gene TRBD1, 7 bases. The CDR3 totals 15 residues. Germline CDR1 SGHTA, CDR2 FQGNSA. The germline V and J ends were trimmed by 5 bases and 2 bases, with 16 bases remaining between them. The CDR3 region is CASSEGARETYEQYF. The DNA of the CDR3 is TGTGCCAGCAGCGAGGGGGCCCGGGAGACCTACGAGCAGTACTTC.

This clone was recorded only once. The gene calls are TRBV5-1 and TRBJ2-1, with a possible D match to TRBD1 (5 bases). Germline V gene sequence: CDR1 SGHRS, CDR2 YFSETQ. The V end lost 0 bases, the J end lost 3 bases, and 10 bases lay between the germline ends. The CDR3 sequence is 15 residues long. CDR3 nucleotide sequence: TGCGCCAGCAGCTTGGACAGGAACGGCTACAATGAGCAGTTCTTC. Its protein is CASSLDRNGYNEQFF. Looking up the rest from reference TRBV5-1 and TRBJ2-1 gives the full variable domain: KAGVTQTPRYLIKTRGQQVTLSCSPISGHRSVSWYQQTPGQGLQFLFEYFSETQRNKGNFPGRFSGRQFSNSRSEMNVSTLELGDSALYLCASSLDRNGYNEQFFGPGTRLTVL.

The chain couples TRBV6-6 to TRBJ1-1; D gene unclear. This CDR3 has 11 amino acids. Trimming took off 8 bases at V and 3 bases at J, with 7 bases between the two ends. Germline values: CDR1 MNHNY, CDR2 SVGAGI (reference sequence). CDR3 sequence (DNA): TGTGCCAGCGTCGCCGACACTGAAGCTTTCTTT. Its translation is CASVADTEAFF.

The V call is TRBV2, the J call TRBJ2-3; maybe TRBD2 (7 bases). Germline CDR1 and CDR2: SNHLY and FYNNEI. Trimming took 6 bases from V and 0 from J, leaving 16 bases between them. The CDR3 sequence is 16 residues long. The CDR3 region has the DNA TGTGCCAGCAGAGGGGGGGCTAGCGGAAGCACAGATACGCAGTATTTT. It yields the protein CASRGGASGSTDTQYF.

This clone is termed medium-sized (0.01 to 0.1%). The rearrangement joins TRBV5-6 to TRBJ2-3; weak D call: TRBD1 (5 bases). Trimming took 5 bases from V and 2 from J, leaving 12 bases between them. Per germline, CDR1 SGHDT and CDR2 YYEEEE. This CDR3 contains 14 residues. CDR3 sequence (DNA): TGTGCCAGCAGTATCCAGGGCCCCACAGATACGCAGTATTTT. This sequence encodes CASSIQGPTDTQYF. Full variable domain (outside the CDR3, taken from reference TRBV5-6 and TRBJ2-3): DAGVTQSPTHLIKTRGQQVTLRCSPKSGHDTVSWYQQALGQGPQFIFQYYEEEERQRGNFPDRFSGHQFPNYSSELNVNALLLGDSALYLCASSIQGPTDTQYFGPGTRLTVL.

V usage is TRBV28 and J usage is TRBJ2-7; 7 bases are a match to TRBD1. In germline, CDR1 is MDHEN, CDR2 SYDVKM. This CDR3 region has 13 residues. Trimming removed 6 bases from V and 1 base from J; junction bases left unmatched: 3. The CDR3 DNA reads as TGTGCCAGCAGGCCAGGGGGTTCCTACGAGCAGTACTTC. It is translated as CASRPGGSYEQYF.

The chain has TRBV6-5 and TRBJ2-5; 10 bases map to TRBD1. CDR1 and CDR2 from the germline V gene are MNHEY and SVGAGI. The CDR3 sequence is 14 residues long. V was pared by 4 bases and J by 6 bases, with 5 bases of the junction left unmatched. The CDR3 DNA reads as TGTGCCAGCAGTTGGGACAGGGGTGAGCAGACCCAGTACTTC. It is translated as CASSWDRGEQTQYF.

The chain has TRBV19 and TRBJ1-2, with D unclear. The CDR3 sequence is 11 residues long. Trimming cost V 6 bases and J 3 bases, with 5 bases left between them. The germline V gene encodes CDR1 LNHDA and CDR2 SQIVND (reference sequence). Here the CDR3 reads CASRLDYGYTF. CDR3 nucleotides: TGTGCCAGTAGACTGGACTATGGCTACACCTTC.

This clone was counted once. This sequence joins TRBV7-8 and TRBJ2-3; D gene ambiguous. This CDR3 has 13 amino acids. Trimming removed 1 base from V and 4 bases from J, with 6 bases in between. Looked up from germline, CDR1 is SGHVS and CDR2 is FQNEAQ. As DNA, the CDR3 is TGTGCCAGCAGCTTAGTTGGTTCAGATACGCAGTATTTT. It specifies CASSLVGSDTQYF.

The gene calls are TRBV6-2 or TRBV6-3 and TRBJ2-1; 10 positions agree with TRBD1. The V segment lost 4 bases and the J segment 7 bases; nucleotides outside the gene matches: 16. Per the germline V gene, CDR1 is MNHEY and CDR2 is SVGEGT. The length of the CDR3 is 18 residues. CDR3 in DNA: TGTGCCAGCAGTTCACTCAGGGTGGGACAGGGGATTCGGAATGAGCAGTTCTTC. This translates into CASSSLRVGQGIRNEQFF.

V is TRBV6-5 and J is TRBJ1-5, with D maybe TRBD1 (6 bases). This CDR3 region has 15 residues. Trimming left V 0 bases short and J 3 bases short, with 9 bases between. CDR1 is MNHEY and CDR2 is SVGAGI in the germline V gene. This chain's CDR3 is CASSYSRDNNQPQHF. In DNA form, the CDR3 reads TGTGCCAGCAGTTACTCTCGGGACAACAATCAGCCCCAGCATTTT.

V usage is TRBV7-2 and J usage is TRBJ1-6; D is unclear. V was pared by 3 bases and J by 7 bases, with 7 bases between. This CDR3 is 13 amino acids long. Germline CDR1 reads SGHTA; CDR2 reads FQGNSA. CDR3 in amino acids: CASSFAENSPLHF. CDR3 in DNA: TGTGCCAGCAGCTTTGCGGAAAATTCACCCCTCCACTTT.

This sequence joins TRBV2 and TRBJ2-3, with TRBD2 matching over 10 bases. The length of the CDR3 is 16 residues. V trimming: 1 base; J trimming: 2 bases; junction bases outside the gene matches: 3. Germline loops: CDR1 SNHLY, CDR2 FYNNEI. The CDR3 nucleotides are TGTGCCAGCAGTGAAGGAGCGGGGGGGTTCACAGATACGCAGTATTTT. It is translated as CASSEGAGGFTDTQYF. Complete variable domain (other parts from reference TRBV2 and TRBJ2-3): EPEVTQTPSHQVTQMGQEVILRCVPISNHLYFYWYRQILGQKVEFLVSFYNNEISEKSEIFDDQFSVERPDGSNFTLKIRSTKLEDSAMYFCASSEGAGGFTDTQYFGPGTRLTVL.

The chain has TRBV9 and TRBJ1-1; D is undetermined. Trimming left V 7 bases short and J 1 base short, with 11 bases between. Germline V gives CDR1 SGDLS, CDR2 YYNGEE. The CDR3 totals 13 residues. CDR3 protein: CASGPSGNTEAFF. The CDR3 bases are TGTGCCAGCGGTCCTAGCGGGAACACTGAAGCTTTCTTT.

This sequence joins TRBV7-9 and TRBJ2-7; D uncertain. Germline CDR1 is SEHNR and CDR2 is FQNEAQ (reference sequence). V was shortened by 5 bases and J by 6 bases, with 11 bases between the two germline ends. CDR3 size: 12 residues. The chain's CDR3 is CASSVDGSEQYF. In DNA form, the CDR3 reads TGTGCCAGCAGCGTGGATGGAAGCGAGCAGTACTTC. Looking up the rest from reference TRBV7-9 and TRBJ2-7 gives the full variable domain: DTGVSQNPRHKITKRGQNVTFRCDPISEHNRLYWYRQTLGQGPEFLTYFQNEAQLEKSRLLSDRFSAERPKGSFSTLEIQRTEQGDSAMYLCASSVDGSEQYFGPGTRLTVT.